Below, 5 T cell receptor beta chains from the same sample are listed, as sequenced in a study of shared clonotypes between healthy human individuals. Assay: immunoSEQ multiplex PCR; the TCRdb copy retains only in-frame clones and omits some. The data show some 630,000 clones, around 72% seen once. Sequenced: memory CD4+ T cells sorted from blood. Subset noted: CD45RA-negative fraction. The receptors stem from a young woman in good health.

J is TRBJ2-6 and V is TRBV19, with no clear D. With 4 bases removed from V and 2 bases from J, the gap between germline ends came to 9 bases. CDR1 is LNHDA and CDR2 is SQIVND in the germline V gene (reference sequence). CDR3 size: 15 residues. The CDR3 spells CASSSKGAGANVLTF. CDR3 nucleotide sequence: TGTGCCAGTAGTAGTAAGGGCGCTGGGGCCAACGTCCTGACTTTC.

The chain couples TRBV19 to TRBJ1-5; a weak D match, TRBD1 (6 bases). The germline V gene has CDR1 LNHDA and CDR2 SQIVND (reference sequence). This CDR3 contains 13 residues. The V and J ends lost 5 bases and 9 bases respectively, with 14 bases between them. The CDR3 protein is CASSPDRWRPQHF. The CDR3 nucleotides are TGTGCCAGTAGTCCTGACAGGTGGCGGCCCCAGCATTTT. Using reference TRBV19 and TRBJ1-5 for the parts outside the CDR3, the full variable domain is DGGITQSPKYLFRKEGQNVTLSCEQNLNHDAMYWYRQDPGQGLRLIYYSQIVNDFQKGDIAEGYSVSREKKESFPLTVTSAQKNPTAFYLCASSPDRWRPQHFGDGTRLSIL.

This chain links TRBV6-5 with TRBJ1-1; 7 bases line up with TRBD1. The CDR3 is 13 amino acids. The germline V gene encodes CDR1 MNHEY and CDR2 SVGAGI. V gave up 3 bases and J gave up 8 bases; unmatched junction bases: 6. The DNA for the CDR3 is TGTGCCAGCAGTTATCGGGACAGAAAAGAAGCTTTCTTT. Translation gives CASSYRDRKEAFF.

This clone appeared a few times. The chain uses TRBV2 and TRBJ2-7; TRBD1 agrees at 7 bases. Germline CDR1 reads SNHLY; CDR2 reads FYNNEI. The CDR3 loop spans 12 amino acids. J lost 6 bases, V lost 4 bases, and 3 bases had no gene match. The DNA for the CDR3 is TGTGCCAGCAGTGGACAGGGCTCCGAGCAGTACTTC. It translates to CASSGQGSEQYF.

This clone occurred once. The chain links TRBV12-1 to TRBJ2-7. TRBV12-1 is labeled a pseudogene. CDR3 size: 14 residues. The CDR3 DNA reads TGTGCCAGCAGCTACCACGAGGACGGGTACGAGCAGTACTTC. Amino acids: CASSYHEDGYEQYF.